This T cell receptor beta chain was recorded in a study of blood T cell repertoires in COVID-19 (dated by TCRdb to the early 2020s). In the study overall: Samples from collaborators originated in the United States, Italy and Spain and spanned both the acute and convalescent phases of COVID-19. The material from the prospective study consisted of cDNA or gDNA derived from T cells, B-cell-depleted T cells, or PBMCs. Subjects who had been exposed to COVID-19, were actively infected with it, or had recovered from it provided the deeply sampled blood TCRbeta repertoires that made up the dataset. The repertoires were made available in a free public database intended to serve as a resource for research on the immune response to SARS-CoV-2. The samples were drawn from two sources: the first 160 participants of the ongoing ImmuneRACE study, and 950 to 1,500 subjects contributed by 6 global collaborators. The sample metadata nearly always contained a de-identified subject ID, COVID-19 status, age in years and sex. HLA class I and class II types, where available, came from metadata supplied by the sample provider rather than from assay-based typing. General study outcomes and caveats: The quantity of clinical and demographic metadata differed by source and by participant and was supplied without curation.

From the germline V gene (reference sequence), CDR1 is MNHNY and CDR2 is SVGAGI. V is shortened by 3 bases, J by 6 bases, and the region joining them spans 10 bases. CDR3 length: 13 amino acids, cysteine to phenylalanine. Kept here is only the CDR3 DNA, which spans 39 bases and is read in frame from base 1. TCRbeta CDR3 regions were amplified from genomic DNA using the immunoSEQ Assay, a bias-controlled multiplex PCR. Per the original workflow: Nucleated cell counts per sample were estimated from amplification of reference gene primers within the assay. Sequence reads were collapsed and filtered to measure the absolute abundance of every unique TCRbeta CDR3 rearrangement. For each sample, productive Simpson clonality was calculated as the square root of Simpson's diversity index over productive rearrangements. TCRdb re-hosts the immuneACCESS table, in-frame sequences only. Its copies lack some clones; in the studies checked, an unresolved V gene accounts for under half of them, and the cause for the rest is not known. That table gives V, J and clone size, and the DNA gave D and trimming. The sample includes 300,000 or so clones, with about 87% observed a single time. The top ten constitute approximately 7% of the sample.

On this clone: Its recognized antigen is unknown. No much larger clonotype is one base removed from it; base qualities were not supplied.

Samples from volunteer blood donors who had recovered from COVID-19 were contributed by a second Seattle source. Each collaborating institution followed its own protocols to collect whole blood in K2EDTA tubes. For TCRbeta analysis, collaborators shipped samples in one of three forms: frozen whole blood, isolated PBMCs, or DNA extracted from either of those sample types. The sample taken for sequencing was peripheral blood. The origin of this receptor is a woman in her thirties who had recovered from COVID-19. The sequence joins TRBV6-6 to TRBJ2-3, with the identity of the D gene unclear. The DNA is TGTGCCAGCAGTTATATCGGTGCTGATACGCAGTATTTT. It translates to CASSYIGADTQYF.